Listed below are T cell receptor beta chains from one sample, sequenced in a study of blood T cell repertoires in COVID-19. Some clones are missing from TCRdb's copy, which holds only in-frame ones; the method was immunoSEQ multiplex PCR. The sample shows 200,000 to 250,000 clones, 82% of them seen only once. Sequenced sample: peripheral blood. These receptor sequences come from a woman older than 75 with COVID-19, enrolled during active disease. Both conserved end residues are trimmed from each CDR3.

ASSSQGAGSPLH	TRBV5-1	TRBJ1-6
ASERGTDTQY	TRBV6-5	TRBJ2-3
ASSLRAGNTGELF	TRBV7-8	TRBJ2-2
ASSYMDTRLGYT	TRBV6-2/TRBV6-3	TRBJ1-2
TSKESSGTNYNEQF	TRBV1	TRBJ2-1
ASGRGHAPQH	TRBV28	TRBJ1-5
AWSVGAAVLTDTQY	TRBV30	TRBJ2-3
ASSRFDRDGGYT	TRBV7-9	TRBJ1-2
ASSEDRSDQPQH	TRBV4-1	TRBJ1-5
ASSLVRTGGVGYT	TRBV7-2	TRBJ1-2
ASSAGLAVYNEQF	TRBV9	TRBJ2-1
ASSEKGLAGETQY	TRBV2	TRBJ2-5
ASKPGGSYGYT	TRBV3-1/TRBV3-2	TRBJ1-2
AISGGDSLNYGYT	TRBV10-3	TRBJ1-2
SAVPQGRSSYNEQF	TRBV29-1	TRBJ2-1
ASRDSGGMNTEAF	TRBV7-2	TRBJ1-1
ASLEREDSNQPQH	TRBV10-1	TRBJ1-5
ASSSDRAGYEQY	TRBV11-2	TRBJ2-7
ASSGTSGEDTQY	TRBV9	TRBJ2-3
ASSDRGKDTQY	TRBV19	TRBJ2-3
AWSRSTRGTYEQY	TRBV30	TRBJ2-7
ASSLTGANYGYT	TRBV28	TRBJ1-2
ASSFGLGHSTDTQY	TRBV11-2	TRBJ2-3
ASSPRGGASYNSPLH	TRBV9	TRBJ1-6
ASSLDSSEGYT	TRBV6-1	TRBJ1-2
ASSHDRAYEQY	TRBV7-9	TRBJ2-7
ASSNSRGPYEQY	TRBV28	TRBJ2-7
ASSMAGNEQY	TRBV6-5	TRBJ2-7
ASSRQNQPQH	TRBV13	TRBJ1-5
ASSYPETGTYEQY	TRBV6-6	TRBJ2-7
ASNQGEAYNEQF	TRBV19	TRBJ2-1
ASIPGGLDNEQF	TRBV5-1	TRBJ2-1
ASSPGLEGYNEQF	TRBV11-2	TRBJ2-1
ATQGRRTDTQY	TRBV19	TRBJ2-3
ASSVLTDNEQF	TRBV18	TRBJ2-1
ASRDRTGVTDTQY	TRBV2	TRBJ2-3
ASSQRGGSGGKNIQY	TRBV3-1/TRBV3-2	TRBJ2-4
ASRDAGAANEKLF	TRBV5-4	TRBJ1-4
ASSRGGDPGDTQY	TRBV5-1	TRBJ2-3
ASSYVEGRTQPQH	TRBV6-6	TRBJ1-5